This T cell receptor (beta chain) was recovered during a study of neoadjuvant nivolumab and ipilimumab in lung cancer. In the case of this clone: Its antigen remains unknown.

This CDR3 has 12 residues. Unmatched junction bases numbered 4, after V lost 4 bases and J lost 7 bases. CDR1 SQVTM and CDR2 ANQGSEA come from the germline V gene. The table came from immunoSEQ multiplex PCR; TCRdb's copy has only in-frame clones and leaves some out. Of 40,000 to 60,000 clones in the sample, more than 85% are singletons; the top ten hold over 3.5%. Points from the study as a whole: Higher pretherapy blood TCR richness went with higher resected-tumor richness.

The receptor's source is an adult with non-small cell lung cancer. Some clones in this sample may be carry-over from other donors' samples. The chain joins TRBV29-1 to TRBJ1-5, with TRBD1 matching 7 bases. The source material was blood, sampled before neoadjuvant nivolumab, alone or with ipilimumab. CDR3 DNA: TGCAGCGTTGGACAGGGCAGCCAGCCCCAGCATTTT. It yields the protein CSVGQGSQPQHF.